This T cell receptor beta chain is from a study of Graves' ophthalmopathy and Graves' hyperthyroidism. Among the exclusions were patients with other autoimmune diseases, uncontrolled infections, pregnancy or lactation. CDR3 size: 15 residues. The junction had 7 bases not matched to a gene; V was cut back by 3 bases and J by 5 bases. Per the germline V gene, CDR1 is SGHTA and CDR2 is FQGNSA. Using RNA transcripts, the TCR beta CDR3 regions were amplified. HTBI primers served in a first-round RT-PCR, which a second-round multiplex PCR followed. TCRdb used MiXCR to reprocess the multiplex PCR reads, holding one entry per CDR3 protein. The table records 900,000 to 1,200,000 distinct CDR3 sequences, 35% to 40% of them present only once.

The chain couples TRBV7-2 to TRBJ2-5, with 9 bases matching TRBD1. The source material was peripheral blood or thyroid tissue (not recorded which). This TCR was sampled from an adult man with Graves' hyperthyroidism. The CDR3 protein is CASSFLRQGDETQYF. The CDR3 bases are TGTGCCAGCAGCTTTTTGAGACAGGGGGACGAGACCCAGTACTTC.